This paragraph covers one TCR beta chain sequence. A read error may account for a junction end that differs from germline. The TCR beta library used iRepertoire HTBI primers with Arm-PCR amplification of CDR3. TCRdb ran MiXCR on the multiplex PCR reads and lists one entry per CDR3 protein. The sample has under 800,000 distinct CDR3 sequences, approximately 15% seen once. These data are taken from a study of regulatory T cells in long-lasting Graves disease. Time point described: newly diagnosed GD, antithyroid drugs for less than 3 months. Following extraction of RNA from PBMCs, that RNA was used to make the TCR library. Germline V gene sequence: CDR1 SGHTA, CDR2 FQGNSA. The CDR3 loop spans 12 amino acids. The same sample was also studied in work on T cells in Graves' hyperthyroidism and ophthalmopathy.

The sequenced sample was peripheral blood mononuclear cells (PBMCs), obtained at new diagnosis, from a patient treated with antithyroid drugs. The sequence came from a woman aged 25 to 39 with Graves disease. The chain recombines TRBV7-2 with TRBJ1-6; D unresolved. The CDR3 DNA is TGTGCCAGCAGCCCAACGAATTCATCCCTCCACTTT. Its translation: CASSPTNSSLHF.